The sequence of this T cell receptor (beta chain) was determined in a study of cytomegalovirus exposure and HLA in healthy donors. Overall study results and limits: The listing of some 170 TCR beta chains classed them as cytomegalovirus-associated. The TCR clusters that emerged in the first cohort tended, a later analysis found, to co-occur in the 110 or so validation repertoires. Most TCRs appeared rarely, but some public TCRs recurred in many donors.

Germline-derived CDR1 and CDR2 are LGHNT and FRNRAP. This CDR3 is built from 12 residues. V lost 5 bases, J lost 2 bases, and 6 bases lay in between. Comment on this clone: Its specificity is unknown.

Assay used: immunoSEQ multiplex PCR; TCRdb lists only in-frame clones, some missing. Of about 150,000 clones in the sample, approximately 86% were seen once. Among the 120 subjects of the validation cohort, separate from the roughly 730-subject first cohort, were the donors. The receptor comes from a man between 18 and 29 years old in good health and CMV-seropositive. The V gene is TRBV12-5, the J gene TRBJ1-1; no clear D. Sequenced sample: PBMCs. The CDR3 spells CASGQENTEAFF. CDR3 nucleotide sequence: TGTGCTAGTGGTCAGGAAAACACTGAAGCTTTCTTT.